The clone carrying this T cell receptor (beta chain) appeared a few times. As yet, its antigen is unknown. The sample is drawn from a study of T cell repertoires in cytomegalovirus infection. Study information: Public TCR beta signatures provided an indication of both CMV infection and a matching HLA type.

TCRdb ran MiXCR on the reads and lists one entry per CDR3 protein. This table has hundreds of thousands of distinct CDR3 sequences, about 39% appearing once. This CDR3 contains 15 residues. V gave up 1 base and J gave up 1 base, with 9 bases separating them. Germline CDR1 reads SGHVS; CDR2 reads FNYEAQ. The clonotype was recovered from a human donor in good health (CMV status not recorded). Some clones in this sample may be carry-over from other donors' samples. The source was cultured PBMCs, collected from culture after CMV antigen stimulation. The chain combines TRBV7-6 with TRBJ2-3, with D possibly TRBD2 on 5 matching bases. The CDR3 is CASSLGGRRTDTQYF. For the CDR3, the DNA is TGTGCCAGCAGCTTAGGCGGGCGGCGCACAGATACGCAGTATTTT. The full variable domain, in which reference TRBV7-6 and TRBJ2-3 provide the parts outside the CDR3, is GAGVSQSPRYKVTKRGQDVALRCDPISGHVSLYWYRQALGQGPEFLTYFNYEAQQDKSGLPNDRFSAERPEGSISTLTIQRTEQRDSAMYRCASSLGGRRTDTQYFGPGTRLTVL.